These 13 T cell receptor beta chains share one sample of origin, sequenced in a study of blood T cell repertoires in COVID-19. The data were produced by immunoSEQ multiplex PCR, yet TCRdb's version contains in-frame clones alone and is incomplete. The repertoire holds more than 250,000 clones, with 86% as singletons. Material: PBMCs or T cells enriched from blood (not recorded which). The receptors come from a woman between 18 and 29 years old who had recovered from COVID-19.

The chain links TRBV7-9 to TRBJ2-1; 16 positions agree with TRBD2. V dropped 5 bases and J dropped 9; count of bases not matched to a gene: 10. The CDR3 has 17 amino acids. Per germline, CDR1 SEHNR and CDR2 FQNEAQ (reference sequence). CDR3 nucleotide sequence: TGTGCCAGCAGCCAGGACACGGGACTAGCGGGAGGGGGTGAGCAGTTCTTC. It translates to CASSQDTGLAGGGEQFF.

The V gene is TRBV27, the J gene TRBJ1-1; D not certain. CDR3 length: 13 residues. Per germline, CDR1 MNHEY and CDR2 SMNVEV (reference sequence). Trimming shortened V by 5 bases and J by 3 bases, and 10 bases separated the two germline ends. The CDR3 DNA reads TGTGCCAGCAGTCCGACATTTGACACTGAAGCTTTCTTT. This gives the protein CASSPTFDTEAFF.

The genes are TRBV15 and TRBJ1-1; D remains unclear. This CDR3 contains 14 residues. V lost 0 bases to trimming and J lost 6 bases, with 11 bases between them. Per germline, CDR1 LNHNV and CDR2 YYDKDF (reference sequence). The CDR3 loop is CATSRDGGLPEAFF. CDR3 coding DNA: TGTGCCACCAGCAGAGATGGAGGGCTTCCTGAAGCTTTCTTT.

The V gene is TRBV28, the J gene TRBJ1-2; 8 bases map to TRBD1. CDR3 size: 13 residues. Germline lookup yields CDR1 MDHEN and CDR2 SYDVKM. The V and J ends lost 9 bases and 6 bases, in that order; junction bases with no gene match: 9. In DNA form, the CDR3 reads TGTGCCAGAAAGGACAGGGTTACAAATGGCTACACCTTC. Translating gives CARKDRVTNGYTF.

This clone was counted only a few times. The CDR3 DNA follows: TGTGCCACCAAAGCGGGGGAGGGCTACGAGCAGTACTTC. Translating gives CATKAGEGYEQYF. This chain uses TRBV2 with TRBJ2-7; 8 nucleotides align to TRBD2. CDR1 is SNHLY, CDR2 FYNNEI, per germline. This CDR3 is 13 amino acids long. J lost 3 bases, V lost 10 bases, and 8 bases had no gene match. Looking up the rest from reference TRBV2 and TRBJ2-7 gives the full variable domain: EPEVTQTPSHQVTQMGQEVILRCVPISNHLYFYWYRQILGQKVEFLVSFYNNEISEKSEIFDDQFSVERPDGSNFTLKIRSTKLEDSAMYFCATKAGEGYEQYFGPGTRLTVT.

The chain links TRBV19 to TRBJ1-1; 7 nucleotides agree with TRBD1. The CDR3 is 12 amino acids. CDR1 LNHDA and CDR2 SQIVND come from the germline V gene (reference sequence). The V gene end was trimmed by 6 bases and the J gene end by 10 bases; junction bases not matched to a gene: 8. The CDR3 DNA is TGTGCCAGTAGATTGGACAGGTCTCGAGCTTTCTTT. This gives the protein CASRLDRSRAFF.

The chain links TRBV27 to TRBJ1-1; 8 positions match TRBD1. Germline assignment: CDR1 MNHEY and CDR2 SMNVEV (reference sequence). The CDR3 loop spans 13 amino acids. After removal of 3 bases from V and 8 bases from J, the junction contained 5 bases not matched to a gene. As DNA, the CDR3 is TGTGCCAGCAGTTTGGCAGGGGGCAGGGAAGCTTTCTTT. Encoded protein: CASSLAGGREAFF.

CDR3 in DNA: TGCAGCGTTGACACCGGGAGCACAGATACGCAGTATTTT. Its protein is CSVDTGSTDTQYF. The chain couples TRBV29-1 to TRBJ2-3; D is ambiguous. Germline values: CDR1 SQVTM, CDR2 ANQGSEA. The V gene lost 3 bases and the J gene lost 0 bases, with 7 bases spanning the gap. The CDR3 has 13 residues.

The chain is built from TRBV7-9 and TRBJ2-1; 8 nucleotides match TRBD2. Germline V gene sequence: CDR1 SEHNR, CDR2 FQNEAQ (reference sequence). V gave up 6 bases and J gave up 6 bases; unmatched junction bases: 22. The CDR3 has 19 residues. This CDR3 is CASRPRLIAGLIASNEQFF. CDR3 sequence (DNA): TGTGCCAGCAGACCAAGGTTGATAGCGGGGTTAATCGCTTCCAATGAGCAGTTCTTC. The complete variable domain, with remaining parts taken from reference TRBV7-9 and TRBJ2-1, reads DTGVSQNPRHKITKRGQNVTFRCDPISEHNRLYWYRQTLGQGPEFLTYFQNEAQLEKSRLLSDRFSAERPKGSFSTLEIQRTEQGDSAMYLCASRPRLIAGLIASNEQFFGPGTRLTVL.

The chain uses TRBV25-1 and TRBJ1-2; a weak D match, TRBD1 (6 bases). Germline V CDR1 and CDR2: MGHDK, SYGVNS. The CDR3 consists of 15 residues. V dropped 2 bases and J dropped 0 bases, with 10 bases sitting between them. The CDR3 bases are TGTGCCAGCAGTGAAGACGGGACAACTAACTATGGCTACACCTTC. Translating gives CASSEDGTTNYGYTF.

In its sample, this clone was seen once. This chain links TRBV7-6 with TRBJ2-3, with 9 bases aligning to TRBD2. Germline V gives CDR1 SGHVS, CDR2 FNYEAQ. CDR3 length equals 14 residues. Losses at the gene ends were 7 bases for V and 1 base for J; bases not matched to a gene: 3. CDR3 region: CASTQRGGTDTQYF. For the CDR3, the DNA is TGTGCCAGCACTCAGCGGGGGGGCACAGATACGCAGTATTTT.

The chain has TRBV4-1 and TRBJ1-1; 9 positions agree with TRBD1. Germline V CDR1 and CDR2: MGHRA, YSYEKL. This CDR3 has 13 amino acids. The trim removed 3 bases at V and 4 bases at J, leaving 0 bases unmatched. CDR3 region: CASSQGQGTEAFF. DNA of the CDR3: TGCGCCAGCAGCCAGGGACAGGGCACTGAAGCTTTCTTT.

This sequence joins TRBV24-1 and TRBJ1-3; 7 bases agree with TRBD1. The junction had 7 bases not matched to a gene; V was cut back by 5 bases and J by 4 bases. Germline V gene data show CDR1 as KGHDR and CDR2 as SFDVKD. The CDR3 consists of 15 residues. The CDR3 region is CATSVRQGWGNTIYF. The CDR3 region has the DNA TGTGCCACCAGTGTCCGACAGGGTTGGGGAAACACCATATATTTT.